One and the same sample provided the 10 T cell receptor beta chains below, sequenced in a study of T cells in Graves' hyperthyroidism and ophthalmopathy. The source material, RNA transcripts, was used to amplify TCR beta CDR3 regions. First-round RT-PCR of the TCR CDR3 relied on the HTBI primer set. TCRdb analysed the multiplex PCR reads with MiXCR anew, one entry per CDR3 protein. The table records 530,000 or so distinct CDR3 sequences, less than 25% of them present only once. The sequenced sample consisted of blood. These receptors all come from a woman under 40 with Graves' ophthalmopathy.

This clonotype was observed at least ten times. This chain links TRBV18 with TRBJ1-1; 10 nucleotides agree with TRBD1. Germline V gene lookup returns CDR1 KGHSH and CDR2 LQKENI. CDR3 length equals 14 residues. V was pared by 5 bases and J by 3 bases, with 3 bases of the junction left unmatched. CDR3 nucleotide sequence: TGTGCCAGCTCAGGGACAGGGGAGGACACTGAAGCTTTCTTT. Amino acid sequence: CASSGTGEDTEAFF.

This chain uses TRBV10-3 with TRBJ1-5; D gene ambiguous. This CDR3 comprises 20 residues. V was trimmed by 7 bases and J by 1 base, leaving 29 bases between them. Germline V gene data show CDR1 as ENHRY and CDR2 as SYGVKD. The CDR3 loop reads CAITYGPYLPLIVSNQPQHF. The CDR3 DNA follows: TGTGCCATCACTTATGGTCCGTATCTCCCTCTTATCGTAAGCAATCAGCCCCAGCATTTT.

The V call is TRBV29-1, the J call TRBJ2-7; D possibly corresponds to TRBD1 (6 bases). V lost 2 bases and J lost 12, with 20 bases in between. CDR1 is SQVTM and CDR2 is ANQGSEA in the germline V gene. This CDR3 comprises 13 residues. DNA for the CDR3: TGCAGCGTTGAATGGGCCCGGGACACCGAGAGGTACTTC. This encodes CSVEWARDTERYF.

In its sample, this clonotype was seen many times. A read error may explain this, as a much larger clone is one base away. This rearrangement joins TRBV12-3 or TRBV12-4 to TRBJ1-2, with 8 bases fitting TRBD1. The CDR3 covers 13 residues. The chain's CDR3 is CASRGQGGYSYTF. The CDR3 DNA is TGTGCCAGCAGAGGACAGGGAGGCTATAGCTACACCTTC.

This clonotype has a single count. This CDR3 reads CASSRTLTRRDRGNYGYTF. DNA for the CDR3: TGTGCCAGCAGTCGGACCCTAACCCGCCGGGACAGGGGGAACTATGGCTACACCTTC. The gene calls are TRBV27 and TRBJ1-2; the match to TRBD1 covers 11 bases. V lost 5 bases and J lost 2; bases outside the gene matches: 16. The CDR3 contains 19 residues. Germline V lookup: CDR1 MNHEY, CDR2 SMNVEV (reference sequence).

The CDR3 bases are TGCGCCAGCAGCCAACCCACTCAGGGCTTCTATGGCTACACCTTC. This translates into CASSQPTQGFYGYTF. V is TRBV4-3 and J is TRBJ1-2; possibly TRBD1 for D (5 bases). The length of the CDR3 is 15 residues. Trimming shortened V by 2 bases and J by 4 bases, and 14 bases separated the two germline ends. Germline V gene sequence: CDR1 LGHNA, CDR2 YSLEER.

The sample holds many counts of this clonotype. CDR3 sequence: CASSHKEGEDTGELFF. The CDR3 DNA follows: TGTGCCAGCAGCCATAAGGAGGGGGAGGACACCGGGGAGCTGTTTTTT. The gene calls are TRBV2 and TRBJ2-2; D is perhaps TRBD1 or TRBD2 (6 bases each). Germline V gene data show CDR1 as SNHLY and CDR2 as FYNNEI. This CDR3 is built from 16 residues. V was cut by 6 bases and J by 3 bases, with 17 bases left in between.

This clonotype was observed many times. V usage is TRBV6-5 and J usage is TRBJ2-5; possibly TRBD1 for D (5 bases). The CDR3 runs to 13 residues. V lost 5 bases to trimming and J lost 5 bases, with 12 bases between them. CDR1 is MNHEY, CDR2 SVGAGI, per germline. The CDR3 here is CASSHEPGETQYF. CDR3 DNA: TGTGCCAGCAGTCACGAGCCAGGGGAGACCCAGTACTTC.

This clonotype was found once. The chain combines TRBV5-1 with TRBJ1-3, with D unresolved. The germline gives CDR1 SGHRS, CDR2 YFSETQ. V was cut by 4 bases and J by 6 bases, with 14 bases left in between. The CDR3 sequence is 14 residues long. CDR3 in DNA: TGCGCCAGCAGCGGAGGCGGACCTGCAAACACCATATATTTT. It codes for CASSGGGPANTIYF.

This clonotype was found many times. This chain connects TRBV4-1 to TRBJ2-7; D is uncertain. Trimming removed 0 bases at V and 2 bases at J, with 14 bases between. CDR3 size: 16 residues. Germline CDR1 MGHRA, CDR2 YSYEKL. In DNA form, the CDR3 reads TGCGCCAGCAGCCAAGAGACACGTCTATCACCCTACGAGCAGTACTTC. Its protein product is CASSQETRLSPYEQYF.